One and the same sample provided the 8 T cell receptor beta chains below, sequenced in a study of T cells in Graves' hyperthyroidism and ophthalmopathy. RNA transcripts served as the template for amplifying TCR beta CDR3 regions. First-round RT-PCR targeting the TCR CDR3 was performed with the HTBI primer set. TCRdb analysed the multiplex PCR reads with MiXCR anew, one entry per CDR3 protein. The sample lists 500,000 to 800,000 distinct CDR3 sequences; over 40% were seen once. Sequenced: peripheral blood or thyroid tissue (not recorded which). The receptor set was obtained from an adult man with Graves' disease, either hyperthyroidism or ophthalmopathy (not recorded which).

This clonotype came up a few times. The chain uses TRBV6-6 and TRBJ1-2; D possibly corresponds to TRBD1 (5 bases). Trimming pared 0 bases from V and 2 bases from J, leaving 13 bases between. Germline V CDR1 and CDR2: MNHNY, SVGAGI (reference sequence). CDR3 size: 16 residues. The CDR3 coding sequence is TGTGCCAGCAGTTACTCGAGGTTTAGGGGAAACTATGGCTACACCTTC. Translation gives CASSYSRFRGNYGYTF.

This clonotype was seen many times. The DNA of the CDR3 is TGTGCCAGCAGCGTTACACCCCAGGCGACTGAAGCTTTCTTT. Encoded protein: CASSVTPQATEAFF. V gene TRBV9 combines with J gene TRBJ1-1; D call uncertain. V was cut by 2 bases and J by 5 bases, with 13 bases left in between. Germline V CDR1 and CDR2: SGDLS, YYNGEE. The CDR3 loop spans 14 amino acids.

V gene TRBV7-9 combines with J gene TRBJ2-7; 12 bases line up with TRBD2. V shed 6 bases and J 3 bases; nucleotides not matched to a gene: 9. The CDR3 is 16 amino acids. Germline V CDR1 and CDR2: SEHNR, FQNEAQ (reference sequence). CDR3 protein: CASSASTSGRLYEQYF. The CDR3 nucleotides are TGTGCCAGCAGTGCATCGACTAGCGGGAGACTCTACGAGCAGTACTTC.

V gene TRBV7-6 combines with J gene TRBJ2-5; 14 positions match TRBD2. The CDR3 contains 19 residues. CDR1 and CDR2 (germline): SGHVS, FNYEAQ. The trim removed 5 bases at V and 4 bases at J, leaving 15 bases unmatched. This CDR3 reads CASSRLAGGLQGSAETQYF. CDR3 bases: TGTGCCAGCAGCCGACTAGCGGGGGGGCTTCAGGGATCGGCAGAGACCCAGTACTTC.

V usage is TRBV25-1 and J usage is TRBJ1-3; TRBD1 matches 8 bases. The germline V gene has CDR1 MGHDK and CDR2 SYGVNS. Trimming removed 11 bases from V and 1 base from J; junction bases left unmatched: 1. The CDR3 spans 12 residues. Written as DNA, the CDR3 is TGTGCCGGACAGGGTTCTGGAAACACCATATATTTT. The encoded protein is CAGQGSGNTIYF.

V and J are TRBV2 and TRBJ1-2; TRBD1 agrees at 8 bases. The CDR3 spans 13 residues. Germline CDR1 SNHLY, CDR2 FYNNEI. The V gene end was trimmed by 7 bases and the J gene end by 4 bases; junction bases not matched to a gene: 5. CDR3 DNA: TGTGCCAGCATGGCAGGGGGCATCTATGGCTACACCTTC. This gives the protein CASMAGGIYGYTF.

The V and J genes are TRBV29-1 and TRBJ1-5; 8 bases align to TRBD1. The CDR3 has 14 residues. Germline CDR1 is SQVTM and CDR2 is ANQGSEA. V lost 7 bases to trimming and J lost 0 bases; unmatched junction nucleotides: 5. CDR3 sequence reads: CSARTGTSNQPQHF. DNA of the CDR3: TGCAGCGCCCGGACAGGGACTAGCAATCAGCCCCAGCATTTT.

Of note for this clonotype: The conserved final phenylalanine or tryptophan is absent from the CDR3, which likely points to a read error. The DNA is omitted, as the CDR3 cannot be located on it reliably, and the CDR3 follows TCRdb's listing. This CDR3 reads CASSTQGNTGELCA. V and J are TRBV13 and TRBJ2-2; TRBD1 is the table's D call and was not checked against the DNA. Germline CDR1 and CDR2: PRHDT and FYEKMQ (reference sequence). With termini counted, the CDR3 has 14 amino acids.